This T cell receptor (beta chain) was identified in a study of OX40 agonist ivuxolimab in advanced cancers. A note on the overall study: The costimulatory receptor OX40 (CD134) was targeted by ivuxolimab, a fully human IgG2 agonistic monoclonal antibody. Intravenous ivuxolimab was administered to patients every 2 weeks at six dose levels: 0.01, 0.1, 0.3, 1.5, 3 and 10 mg/kg. Of the approximately 53 patients in dose escalation, 19 had hepatocellular carcinoma, some 15 had melanoma, 9 had renal cell carcinoma and 9 had head and neck cancer. In the dose-escalation cohort, 65% to 85% of patients were male, and the mean age was 60 years with a range of about 23 to 79. Prior anti-PD-1, anti-PD-L1 or anti-CTLA-4 therapy was permitted, and approximately 39% of dose-escalation patients had received checkpoint inhibitors. Three dose-escalation patients achieved partial responses, one with hepatocellular carcinoma and two with cutaneous melanoma. Peripheral TCRbeta sequencing was intended to test whether TCR sequence diversity was altered and clonal T-cell expansion was caused by ivuxolimab. The paper describes the monotherapy dose-escalation part (N of about 52 patients) of the phase I trial of ivuxolimab. Points the paper makes about the study in general: Low levels of normalized T-cell clonal expansion were also seen in some patients who did not respond. Partial responders in the 0.1-3.0 mg/kg groups had among the lowest normalized peripheral clonal expansion, especially among CD8+ T cells. The antigen specificity of the clonally expanded peripheral T cells was not determined. At doses of 0.1 to 3.0 mg/kg, clonal expansion of both CD4+ and CD8+ T cells in blood was seen between baseline and week 6. After ivuxolimab, CD8+ T cells had more expanded clones than CD4+ T cells on average.

Genomic DNA was extracted from sorted cells for sequencing of the TCRbeta CDR3 region. The immunoSEQ Assay was used for sequencing of TCRbeta CDR3 regions. Here the immuneACCESS table is served through TCRdb, limited to in-frame sequences with V and J called. Missing clones are a known gap in these copies; in checked studies unresolved V genes cover under half, and the rest lacks a known reason. The sample contains 90,000 or so clones, approximately 87% of them found a single time. The ten largest clones take up about 1.5% of the sample. Comment on this clone: There is no known antigen for this receptor. It has no much larger one-base neighbor in the sample; base qualities were not kept.

Patients with autoimmune disease history or receiving systemic immunosuppression were excluded from the trial. Peripheral blood for TCR sequencing was drawn from every dose cohort at baseline, at cycle 4 day 1 and at cycle 7 day 1. Samples came from an open-label, multicenter, first-in-human phase I dose-escalation trial of ivuxolimab. The trial enrolled adults with locally advanced or metastatic head and neck squamous cell, hepatocellular, melanoma or renal cell carcinoma. Before TCR sequencing, CD4+ T cells and CD8+ T cells were sorted from peripheral blood as separate populations. CDR1 and CDR2 were assigned from the germline V gene (reference sequence) as PRHDT and FYEKMQ. CDR3 length: 17 amino acids, cysteine to phenylalanine. Only the CDR3 portion is preserved as DNA: 51 bases, with reading frame beginning at the first base. Trimming leaves V shorter by 5 bases and J shorter by 7 bases, with the junction holding 16 bases beyond the gene matches.

The receptor was derived from an adult with an advanced solid tumor such as melanoma, head and neck, liver or kidney cancer. The sample in question was CD4+ or CD8+ T cells sorted from blood, obtained in a trial of the OX40 agonist ivuxolimab. The rearranged chain carries TRBV13 and TRBJ2-1; 8 of the junction bases match TRBD2. The DNA sequence reads TGTGCCAGCAGCCGGGGCCCAGCGGGAGCCCGGGGTAATGAGCAGTTCTTC. This yields the protein CASSRGPAGARGNEQFF.